The rows below give T cell receptor beta chains drawn from one sample of a study of T cell changes during pregnancy in multiple sclerosis. Using immunoSEQ multiplex PCR, the repertoire was profiled, and TCRdb retains in-frame clones only, with some absent. Of about 80,000 clones in the sample, roughly 94% were seen once. Sequencing was performed on peripheral blood, taken before pregnancy. These receptors all stem from a female donor with multiple sclerosis, enrolled in a pregnancy study. Both conserved end residues are part of each CDR3. D genes are given only for firm matches. Only part of the rows carry a size: once, few, many, or a class if the clone is expanded.

v_call: TRBV9; j_call: TRBJ1-3; d_call: -; clone_size: -; cdr3_nt: TGTGCCAGCAGCGTAGGGGGCAGGTCTGCCGACACCATATATTTT; cdr3_aa: CASSVGGRSADTIYF
v_call: TRBV7-9; j_call: TRBJ2-3; d_call: TRBD2; clone_size: -; cdr3_nt: TGTGCCAGCGGCATAGCGGGAGCGGAGGGAGATACGCAGTATTTT; cdr3_aa: CASGIAGAEGDTQYF
v_call: TRBV9; j_call: TRBJ2-7; d_call: TRBD1; clone_size: -; cdr3_nt: TGTGCCAGCAGCGTCGGACAGGGGGCTCACTACGAGCAGTACTTC; cdr3_aa: CASSVGQGAHYEQYF
v_call: TRBV11-2; j_call: TRBJ2-5; d_call: -; clone_size: -; cdr3_nt: TGTGCCAGCAGCCCGTTGGGCAGGTCGTCCCAAGAGACCCAGTACTTC; cdr3_aa: CASSPLGRSSQETQYF
v_call: TRBV27; j_call: TRBJ2-2; d_call: -; clone_size: -; cdr3_nt: TGTGCCAGCAGTTTATTATCAGGGGCGAACACCGGGGAGCTGTTTTTT; cdr3_aa: CASSLLSGANTGELFF
v_call: TRBV28; j_call: TRBJ1-2; d_call: -; clone_size: -; cdr3_nt: TGTGCCAGCAGGACAGCTAACTATGGCTACACCTTC; cdr3_aa: CASRTANYGYTF
v_call: TRBV11-2; j_call: TRBJ2-1; d_call: TRBD2; clone_size: -; cdr3_nt: TGTGCCAGCAGCTTGGGACTAACTAATGAGCAGTTCTTC; cdr3_aa: CASSLGLTNEQFF
v_call: TRBV2; j_call: TRBJ1-5; d_call: TRBD1; clone_size: -; cdr3_nt: TGTGCCAGCCAATTGACAGGGGGCAGCCAGCCCCAGCATTTT; cdr3_aa: CASQLTGGSQPQHF
v_call: TRBV27; j_call: TRBJ1-5; d_call: -; clone_size: -; cdr3_nt: TGTGCCAGCAGTTTCCAGAGCAATCAGCCCCAGCATTTT; cdr3_aa: CASSFQSNQPQHF
v_call: TRBV6-1; j_call: TRBJ1-1; d_call: -; clone_size: once; cdr3_nt: TGTGCCAGCAGTGAAGTGGCCCAGGGTTGGGAAGGTGAAGCTTTCTTT; cdr3_aa: CASSEVAQGWEGEAFF
v_call: TRBV15; j_call: TRBJ1-3; d_call: -; clone_size: -; cdr3_nt: TGTGCCACCAGCAGAGATGGGAGCTCTGGAAACACCATATATTTT; cdr3_aa: CATSRDGSSGNTIYF
v_call: TRBV6-5; j_call: TRBJ2-7; d_call: -; clone_size: -; cdr3_nt: TGTGCCAGCAGTCAAGCGCTGAGGTACTACGAGCAGTACTTC; cdr3_aa: CASSQALRYYEQYF
v_call: TRBV9; j_call: TRBJ2-1; d_call: TRBD2; clone_size: few; cdr3_nt: TGTGCCAGCAGCATCGGGACTAGCGGCAACAATGAGCAGTTCTTC; cdr3_aa: CASSIGTSGNNEQFF
v_call: TRBV11-2; j_call: TRBJ1-2; d_call: -; clone_size: -; cdr3_nt: TGTGCCAGCAGCTTACCAGGGTTCTATGGCTACACCTTC; cdr3_aa: CASSLPGFYGYTF
v_call: TRBV5-1; j_call: TRBJ2-3; d_call: TRBD1; clone_size: -; cdr3_nt: TGCGCCAGCAGCCAACGACAGGGACGGCCCACAGATACGCAGTATTTT; cdr3_aa: CASSQRQGRPTDTQYF
v_call: TRBV9; j_call: TRBJ1-3; d_call: TRBD1; clone_size: -; cdr3_nt: TGTGCCAGCAGCGTAGACGCCAGGGGGGCTGGAAACACCATATATTTT; cdr3_aa: CASSVDARGAGNTIYF
v_call: TRBV5-1; j_call: TRBJ2-3; d_call: TRBD1; clone_size: -; cdr3_nt: TGCGCCAGCAGCTTGGGGACAGGGGGTTTTATTCCCACAGATACGCAGTATTTT; cdr3_aa: CASSLGTGGFIPTDTQYF
v_call: TRBV9; j_call: TRBJ2-1; d_call: -; clone_size: -; cdr3_nt: TGTGCCAGCAGCGTGGCGGGAATATTCGATGAGCAGTTCTTC; cdr3_aa: CASSVAGIFDEQFF
v_call: TRBV19; j_call: TRBJ1-5; d_call: -; clone_size: -; cdr3_nt: TGTGCCAGTAGTATTCTCAGTGGTGAAGGGGCCCAGCATTTT; cdr3_aa: CASSILSGEGAQHF
v_call: TRBV6-5; j_call: TRBJ2-5; d_call: -; clone_size: -; cdr3_nt: TGTGCCAGCAGGTGGGGCCGTACTCGGCGAGAGACCCAGTACTTC; cdr3_aa: CASRWGRTRRETQYF
v_call: TRBV6-6; j_call: TRBJ2-7; d_call: -; clone_size: -; cdr3_nt: TGTGCCAGCAGTCCGGACAGACGCGAGCAGTACTTC; cdr3_aa: CASSPDRREQYF
v_call: TRBV19; j_call: TRBJ1-1; d_call: -; clone_size: -; cdr3_nt: TGTGCCAGTAGTTGGGCCAGCCCAAACACTGAAGCTTTCTTT; cdr3_aa: CASSWASPNTEAFF
v_call: TRBV5-4; j_call: TRBJ1-1; d_call: TRBD1; clone_size: -; cdr3_nt: TGTGCCAGCAGCCCGGACAGGGGGCGCCCTGAAGCTTTCTTT; cdr3_aa: CASSPDRGRPEAFF
v_call: TRBV14; j_call: TRBJ2-7; d_call: -; clone_size: -; cdr3_nt: TGTGCCAGCAGCCAAGATGAGGGTAGCGAGCAGTACTTC; cdr3_aa: CASSQDEGSEQYF
v_call: TRBV18; j_call: TRBJ2-7; d_call: -; clone_size: -; cdr3_nt: TGTGCCAGCTCGCCCCCTAGCGTAACAAACGAGCAGTACTTC; cdr3_aa: CASSPPSVTNEQYF
v_call: TRBV5-4; j_call: TRBJ2-1; d_call: TRBD1; clone_size: -; cdr3_nt: TGTGCCAGCAGCTACCCGACAGGGCCTGCTGCCTCTGAGCAGTTCTTC; cdr3_aa: CASSYPTGPAASEQFF
v_call: TRBV11-1; j_call: TRBJ2-1; d_call: TRBD2; clone_size: -; cdr3_nt: TGTGCCAGCAGCATACGACTAGCGGGATTTTCCAATGAGCAGTTCTTC; cdr3_aa: CASSIRLAGFSNEQFF
v_call: TRBV9; j_call: TRBJ1-4; d_call: TRBD1; clone_size: -; cdr3_nt: TGTGCCAGCAGTACACAGGGGGCGCGTGAAAAACTGTTTTTT; cdr3_aa: CASSTQGAREKLFF
v_call: TRBV27; j_call: TRBJ1-1; d_call: TRBD1; clone_size: -; cdr3_nt: TGTGCCAGCAACCTCGCGGGACAGGGTTGGACTGAAGCTTTCTTT; cdr3_aa: CASNLAGQGWTEAFF
v_call: TRBV4-1; j_call: TRBJ1-2; d_call: TRBD1; clone_size: -; cdr3_nt: TGCGCCAGCAGCCAAGATGTTAGGGGGCGATGGGGCTACACCTTC; cdr3_aa: CASSQDVRGRWGYTF
v_call: TRBV25-1; j_call: TRBJ2-5; d_call: -; clone_size: -; cdr3_nt: TGTGCCAGCAGTGACCTCAGGGGAGAGACCCAGTACTTC; cdr3_aa: CASSDLRGETQYF
v_call: TRBV19; j_call: TRBJ2-1; d_call: TRBD2; clone_size: -; cdr3_nt: TGTGCCAGTAGCAACCTTAGTCATACCAGCGGGACTACTACCTACAATGAGCAGTTCTTC; cdr3_aa: CASSNLSHTSGTTTYNEQFF
v_call: TRBV6-5; j_call: TRBJ1-1; d_call: TRBD1; clone_size: -; cdr3_nt: TGTGCCAGCAGTTACTGGGACAGGGGAAACACTGAAGCTTTCTTT; cdr3_aa: CASSYWDRGNTEAFF
v_call: TRBV27; j_call: TRBJ1-4; d_call: TRBD1; clone_size: -; cdr3_nt: TGTGCCAGCAGTTCGACAGGGCCTATCGCAACTAATGAAAAACTGTTTTTT; cdr3_aa: CASSSTGPIATNEKLFF
v_call: TRBV6-1; j_call: TRBJ2-7; d_call: TRBD2; clone_size: -; cdr3_nt: TGTGCCAGCAGTGAAGAAGGGACTAGCGTCTACGAGCAGTACTTC; cdr3_aa: CASSEEGTSVYEQYF
v_call: TRBV7-9; j_call: TRBJ2-5; d_call: -; clone_size: -; cdr3_nt: TGTGCCAGCGGGGAGTGGACTTCGGGCGAGACCCAGTACTTC; cdr3_aa: CASGEWTSGETQYF
v_call: TRBV7-9; j_call: TRBJ2-7; d_call: TRBD2; clone_size: -; cdr3_nt: TGTGCCAGCAGCTCGGGGGGGGCCTACGAGCAGTACTTC; cdr3_aa: CASSSGGAYEQYF
v_call: TRBV4-2; j_call: TRBJ1-3; d_call: -; clone_size: -; cdr3_nt: TGTGCCAGCAGCCAAGACGGGACTCGTGGAAACACCATATATTTT; cdr3_aa: CASSQDGTRGNTIYF
v_call: TRBV6-5; j_call: TRBJ1-5; d_call: -; clone_size: -; cdr3_nt: TGTGCCAGCAGTTACGGGGAGAGTCAGCCCCAGCATTTT; cdr3_aa: CASSYGESQPQHF
v_call: TRBV2; j_call: TRBJ2-7; d_call: TRBD2; clone_size: -; cdr3_nt: TGTGCCAGCAGTGGACCTAGCGGCCGCTCCTACGAGCAGTACTTC; cdr3_aa: CASSGPSGRSYEQYF
v_call: TRBV5-1; j_call: TRBJ2-5; d_call: TRBD2; clone_size: -; cdr3_nt: TGCGCCAGCAGCTTGTTAGCGGGAGGGAGAGAGACCCAGTACTTC; cdr3_aa: CASSLLAGGRETQYF
v_call: TRBV19; j_call: TRBJ1-1; d_call: -; clone_size: few; cdr3_nt: TGTGCCAGTAGTATGGGCCAGAACACTGAAGCTTTCTTT; cdr3_aa: CASSMGQNTEAFF
v_call: TRBV29-1; j_call: TRBJ2-1; d_call: TRBD2; clone_size: -; cdr3_nt: TGCAGCGCCCCTAGGGCTAGCGGGAGTCGTGAGCAGTTCTTC; cdr3_aa: CSAPRASGSREQFF
v_call: TRBV19; j_call: TRBJ2-1; d_call: TRBD1; clone_size: once; cdr3_nt: TGTGCCAGTAGTATCCGACGACAGGGGGCTCGGAATGAGCAGTTCTTC; cdr3_aa: CASSIRRQGARNEQFF
v_call: TRBV30; j_call: TRBJ2-7; d_call: TRBD1; clone_size: many; cdr3_nt: TGTGCCTGGAAACGGACAGGGGTATACTACGAGCAGTACTTC; cdr3_aa: CAWKRTGVYYEQYF
v_call: TRBV15; j_call: TRBJ2-1; d_call: -; clone_size: once; cdr3_nt: TGTGCCACCAGCACACGAGGGCCTCAATACAATGAGCAGTTCTTC; cdr3_aa: CATSTRGPQYNEQFF
v_call: TRBV6-1; j_call: TRBJ1-4; d_call: -; clone_size: -; cdr3_nt: TGTGCCAGCAGTGAATTCGGTCTTCCTAGCGAAAAACTGTTTTTT; cdr3_aa: CASSEFGLPSEKLFF